The source of this T cell receptor beta chain is a study of T cells in Graves' hyperthyroidism and ophthalmopathy. General study findings and limits: Clonotypes that were expanded in thyroid above 0.001 mostly appeared in blood too.

V lost 6 bases, J lost 1 base, and 9 bases lay in between. The CDR3 spans 14 residues. Germline V lookup: CDR1 MNHEY, CDR2 SVGAGI. Notes on this clonotype: Its antigen remains unknown.

The CDR3 regions of TCR beta were amplified from RNA transcripts. When the TCR CDR3 underwent first-round RT-PCR, the HTBI primer set was used. Via MiXCR, TCRdb re-called the multiplex PCR reads, giving one row per CDR3 protein. Among about 570,000 distinct CDR3 sequences listed, 46% were seen once. The rearrangement links TRBV6-5 to TRBJ2-2; the D is unclear. The sequence derives from an adult woman with Graves' disease, either hyperthyroidism or ophthalmopathy (not recorded which). The specimen was peripheral blood or thyroid tissue (not recorded which). The CDR3 DNA sequence: TGTGCCAGCAGAATGTTTTGGAACACCGGGGAGCTGTTTTTT. This sequence encodes CASRMFWNTGELFF.